Listed here are 14 T cell receptor beta chains from one sample, sequenced in a study of identical twins. TCRdb re-called the 5' RACE reads through MiXCR, storing one row per CDR3 protein. The table records about 280,000 distinct CDR3 sequences, roughly 8.6% of them present only once. These data were likewise used in another study, on yellow fever vaccine responses in identical twins.

The material sequenced was memory (CD45RO+) T cells sorted from blood. These receptors were obtained from a woman younger than 35 in good health.

The sample holds a few counts of this clonotype. The gene calls are TRBV27 and TRBJ1-5, with D tentatively TRBD1 (5 bases). The CDR3 runs to 15 residues. Looked up from germline, CDR1 is MNHEY and CDR2 is SMNVEV (reference sequence). V lost 0 bases to trimming and J lost 5 bases, with 11 bases between them. The CDR3 region has the DNA TGTGCCAGCAGTTTATCGATGGGGGGACATCAGCCCCAGCATTTT. Translating gives CASSLSMGGHQPQHF.

This clonotype was observed at least ten times. The rearrangement uses TRBV12-3 or TRBV12-4 and TRBJ1-6; TRBD1 might be the D (5 bases). V was clipped by 3 bases and J by 14 bases, with 17 bases between them. The CDR3 spans 14 residues. The DNA for the CDR3 is TGTGCCAGCAGTTTGGTCGGCAGACAAGGGGCCCTCCACTTT. The encoded protein is CASSLVGRQGALHF.

This clonotype came up a few times. The chain carries TRBV18 and TRBJ2-1, with D perhaps matching TRBD1 (6 bases). The CDR3 spans 14 residues. V lost 3 bases and J lost 9, with 15 bases in between. Germline values: CDR1 KGHSH, CDR2 LQKENI. Written as DNA, the CDR3 is TGTGCCAGCTCACCCGGGACACTACGTCTTGAGCAGTTCTTC. Protein sequence: CASSPGTLRLEQFF.

V and J are TRBV28 and TRBJ1-2; the match to TRBD1 covers 9 bases. This CDR3 region has 14 residues. CDR1 and CDR2 from the germline V gene are MDHEN and SYDVKM. V was pared by 6 bases and J by 8 bases, with 10 bases of the junction left unmatched. CDR3 sequence: CASSIYRGLGGYTF. The CDR3 DNA is TGTGCCAGCAGCATTTACAGGGGGCTAGGGGGCTACACCTTC.

The sample holds a few counts of this clonotype. The chain recombines TRBV6-1 with TRBJ1-4; TRBD1 might be the D (5 bases). Trimming pared 8 bases from V and 4 bases from J, leaving 11 bases between. CDR1 MNHNS and CDR2 SASEGT come from the germline V gene. This CDR3 contains 13 residues. CDR3 residues: CASATELNEKLFF. CDR3 sequence (DNA): TGTGCCAGCGCGACAGAACTTAATGAAAAACTGTTTTTT.

This clonotype was detected only a few times. The chain employs TRBV7-9 and TRBJ2-2, with 10 bases lining up with TRBD1. CDR3 size: 17 residues. Germline CDR1 SEHNR, CDR2 FQNEAQ (reference sequence). J gave up 7 bases and V 4 bases, and 12 bases lay outside the gene matches. In DNA, the CDR3 is TGTGCCAGCAGCTCGAAAACCGGGACAGGGGTAATCGGGGAGCTGTTTTTT. Protein product: CASSSKTGTGVIGELFF.

This clonotype was seen repeatedly, ten times or more. Written as DNA, the CDR3 is TGTGCCAGCAGGCGTAGCGGGCAAAATGAGCAGTTCTTC. It is translated as CASRRSGQNEQFF. The rearrangement uses TRBV12-3 or TRBV12-4 and TRBJ2-1; 7 bases match TRBD2. The trim removed 6 bases at V and 7 bases at J, leaving 6 bases unmatched. The CDR3 runs 13 residues.

This clonotype was observed a handful of times. The chain joins TRBV5-5 to TRBJ2-2; D not certain. The CDR3 extends over 13 amino acids. Germline CDR1 SGHKS, CDR2 YYEKEE (reference sequence). Trimming removed 6 bases from V and 4 bases from J, with 10 bases in between. The CDR3 region is CASIEPGTGELFF. As DNA, the CDR3 is TGTGCCAGCATTGAACCCGGCACCGGGGAGCTGTTTTTT.

V gene TRBV6-6 combines with J gene TRBJ2-7, with 7 nucleotides matching TRBD1. The CDR3 loop spans 13 amino acids. The germline gives CDR1 MNHNY, CDR2 SVGAGI (reference sequence). J lost 2 bases, V lost 10 bases, and 8 bases had no gene match. CDR3 sequence (DNA): TGTGCCACCAGGACAGGTTCCACCTACGAGCAGTACTTC. Amino acid sequence: CATRTGSTYEQYF.

This clonotype was recorded at least ten times. The chain has TRBV10-2 and TRBJ2-1; no clear D. The CDR3 loop spans 13 amino acids. Germline V lookup: CDR1 WSHSY, CDR2 SAAADI. V was pared by 0 bases and J by 10 bases, with 10 bases between. The DNA of the CDR3 is TGCGCCAGCAGTGAGTCATGGAGTGGGGAGCAGTTCTTC. Translating gives CASSESWSGEQFF.

This clonotype was counted only a few times. The CDR3 loop is CATSEADARGYTF. The CDR3 DNA sequence: TGTGCCACCAGTGAAGCGGACGCTCGTGGCTACACCTTC. The chain joins TRBV24-1 to TRBJ1-2; the D is unclear. The CDR3 spans 13 residues. Trimming took 4 bases from V and 7 from J, leaving 12 bases between them. Germline values: CDR1 KGHDR, CDR2 SFDVKD.

This clonotype has ten or more counts. The chain carries TRBV24-1 and TRBJ2-1, with D uncertain. Germline CDR1 and CDR2: KGHDR and SFDVKD. Trimming removed 6 bases from V and 0 bases from J, with 8 bases in between. The length of the CDR3 is 14 residues. The CDR3 region is CATSTWGSYNEQFF. CDR3 DNA sequence: TGTGCCACCAGTACGTGGGGCTCCTACAATGAGCAGTTCTTC.

This clonotype has more than one count but fewer than ten. The chain couples TRBV24-1 to TRBJ2-5; 7 bases agree with TRBD2. CDR1 and CDR2 from the germline V gene are KGHDR and SFDVKD. J lost 6 bases, V lost 1 base, and 10 bases had no gene match. The CDR3 spans 16 residues. CDR3 coding DNA: TGTGCCACCAGTGATTTCCAAGCGGGAATCCTCCAGACCCAGTACTTC. Its translation: CATSDFQAGILQTQYF.

This clonotype was seen many times. This chain joins TRBV27 and TRBJ2-3; 10 bases fit TRBD2. V dropped 2 bases and J dropped 4; count of bases not matched to a gene: 6. This CDR3 comprises 16 residues. In germline, CDR1 is MNHEY, CDR2 SMNVEV (reference sequence). The CDR3: CASSLRPSGGSDTQYF. In DNA form, the CDR3 reads TGTGCCAGCAGTTTACGGCCTAGCGGGGGCTCAGATACGCAGTATTTT.